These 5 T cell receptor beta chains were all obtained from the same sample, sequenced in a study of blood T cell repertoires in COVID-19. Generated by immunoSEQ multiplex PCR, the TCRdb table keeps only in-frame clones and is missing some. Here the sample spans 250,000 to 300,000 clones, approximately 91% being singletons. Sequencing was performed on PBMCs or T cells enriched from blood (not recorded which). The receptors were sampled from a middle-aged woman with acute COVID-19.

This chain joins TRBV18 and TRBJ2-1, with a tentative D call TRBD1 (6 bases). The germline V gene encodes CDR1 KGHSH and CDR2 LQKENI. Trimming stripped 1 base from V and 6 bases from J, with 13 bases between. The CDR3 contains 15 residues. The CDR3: CASSPLATGINEQFF. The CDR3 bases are TGTGCCAGCTCACCACTCGCTACAGGGATCAATGAGCAGTTCTTC.

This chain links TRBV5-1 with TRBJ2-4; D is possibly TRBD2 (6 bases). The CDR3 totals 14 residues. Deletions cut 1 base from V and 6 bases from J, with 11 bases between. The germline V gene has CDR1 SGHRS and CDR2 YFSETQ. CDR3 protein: CASSLNGAGNIQYF. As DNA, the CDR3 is TGCGCCAGCAGCTTGAACGGAGCGGGAAACATTCAGTACTTC.

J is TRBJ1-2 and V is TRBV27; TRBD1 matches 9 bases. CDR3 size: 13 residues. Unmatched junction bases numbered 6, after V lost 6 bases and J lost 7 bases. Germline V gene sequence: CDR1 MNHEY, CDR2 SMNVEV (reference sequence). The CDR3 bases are TGTGCCAGCAGCCCCGGGACAGGGTTTGGCTACACCTTC. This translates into CASSPGTGFGYTF.

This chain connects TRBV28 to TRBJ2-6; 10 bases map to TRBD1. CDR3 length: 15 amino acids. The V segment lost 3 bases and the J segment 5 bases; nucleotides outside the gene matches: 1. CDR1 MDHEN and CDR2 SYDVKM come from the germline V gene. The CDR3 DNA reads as TGTGCCAGCAGTTTCGACAGGGGGCGGGCCAACGTCCTGACTTTC. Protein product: CASSFDRGRANVLTF.

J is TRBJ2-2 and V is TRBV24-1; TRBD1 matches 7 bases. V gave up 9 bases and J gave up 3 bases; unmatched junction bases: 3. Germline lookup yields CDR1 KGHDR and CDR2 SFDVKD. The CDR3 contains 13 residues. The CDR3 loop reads CATGQVDTGELFF. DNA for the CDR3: TGTGCCACCGGACAGGTCGACACCGGGGAGCTGTTTTTT.